These T cell receptor beta chains were read from a single sample in a study of blood T cells in healthy people across ages. TCRdb itself ran the 5' RACE reads through MiXCR, one entry per CDR3 protein. Of hundreds of thousands of distinct CDR3 sequences listed, around 45% are singletons. The sample consisted of blood. These receptor sequences come from a man in his fifties or sixties in good health. Each CDR3 is given with its conserved first and last residue. The D gene is left open where the match is weak. For some rows the clone size is stated as once, few or many, or as a class when expanded; others skip it.

d_gene	j_gene	abundance	v_gene	CDR3nt	CDR3aa
TRBD2	TRBJ2-5	once	TRBV3-1	TGTGCCAGCAGCCAACCACGCGGGGGGACCGCGACCCAGTACTTC	CASSQPRGGTATQYF
TRBD1	TRBJ2-7	NA	TRBV12-3/TRBV12-4	TGTGCCAGCAGACCGACAGGGGTATCCTACGAGCAGTACTTC	CASRPTGVSYEQYF
NA	TRBJ2-2	NA	TRBV7-2	TGTGCCAGCAGCTTAGCGGCAGCCACGAACACCGGGGAGCTGTTTTTT	CASSLAAATNTGELFF
NA	TRBJ2-3	NA	TRBV2	TGTGCCAGCAATGGTGGGGGGCCGGATGCAGATACGCAGTATTTT	CASNGGGPDADTQYF
NA	TRBJ2-7	few	TRBV6-1	TGTGCCGGAAAGAGGGGCGGGCACGAGCAGTACTTC	CAGKRGGHEQYF
TRBD1	TRBJ1-2	few	TRBV29-1	TGCAGCGTTGAAGGGACAGGGGGGTCCTATGGCTACACCTTC	CSVEGTGGSYGYTF
NA	TRBJ2-6	NA	TRBV5-5	TGTGCCATCAGCTTGGATCCTGGATGGGACTCTGGGGCCAACGTCCTGACTTTC	CAISLDPGWDSGANVLTF
TRBD1	TRBJ1-6	few	TRBV20-1	TGCAGTGCCAAGCAGACAGGGGGCCGGGATAATTCACCCCTCCACTTT	CSAKQTGGRDNSPLHF
TRBD1	TRBJ2-4	once	TRBV5-6	TGTGCCAGCAGCTTGGAATCAGGGGGTGCGGGAAACATTCAGTACTTC	CASSLESGGAGNIQYF
NA	TRBJ2-5	many	TRBV7-2	TGTGCCAGCAGCGTTCAGGTTGAGGAGACCCAGTACTTC	CASSVQVEETQYF
NA	TRBJ1-5	few	TRBV9	TGTGCCAGCAGCGCTCGGGACCTTCCTGGTCAGCCCCAGCATTTT	CASSARDLPGQPQHF
NA	TRBJ2-3	NA	TRBV4-3	TGCGCCAGCAGCCAAGATTGGGCATACAGCACAGATACGCAGTATTTT	CASSQDWAYSTDTQYF
NA	TRBJ1-6	once	TRBV7-3	TGTGCCAGCAGCAGGCACCATAATTCACCCCTCCACTTT	CASSRHHNSPLHF
NA	TRBJ2-7	many	TRBV4-3	TGCGCCAGCGAGCCGGGACCCCGGGATCGCTACGAGCAGTACTTC	CASEPGPRDRYEQYF
TRBD2	TRBJ2-5	once	TRBV5-1	TGCGCCAGCAGCTTTTCCCCTAGCGGGAGCCAAGAGACCCAGTACTTC	CASSFSPSGSQETQYF
NA	TRBJ1-4	once	TRBV20-1	TGCAGTGCTAGATGGGACCGGGGGGAAAAACTGTTTTTT	CSARWDRGEKLFF
NA	TRBJ1-2	few	TRBV7-9	TGTGCCAGCAGCCCCCTGGGGCCGCCCCGGGGCTACACCTTC	CASSPLGPPRGYTF
NA	TRBJ2-7	NA	TRBV13	TGTGCCAGCAGCTTAGGGTCTGGTATCCCCTACGAGCAGTACTTC	CASSLGSGIPYEQYF
NA	TRBJ2-7	NA	TRBV6-5	TGTGCCAGCAGAAATGGGTACGAGCAGTACTTC	CASRNGYEQYF
NA	TRBJ2-1	NA	TRBV7-9	TGTGCCAGCAGCCCCACAGGGATCTATGAGCAGTTCTTC	CASSPTGIYEQFF
NA	TRBJ2-6	once	TRBV19	TGTGCCAGTAGTAAGAATCCGACGTGGGGGGCCAACGTCCTGACTTTC	CASSKNPTWGANVLTF
TRBD1	TRBJ2-2	NA	TRBV15	TGTGCCACCAGCAGGGCCCCCGGGACAGTGGCGTTCGACACCGGGGAGCTGTTTTTT	CATSRAPGTVAFDTGELFF
TRBD1	TRBJ2-5	NA	TRBV29-1	TGCAGTAACCAGGGGGTTCAAGAGACCCAGTACTTC	CSNQGVQETQYF
NA	TRBJ1-2	NA	TRBV15	TGTGCCACCAGCAGAGGAGACGGGCTCCACTCTGGCTACACCTTC	CATSRGDGLHSGYTF
NA	TRBJ2-5	few	TRBV20-1	TGCAGTGCTAGAGTGCCCGGCGGGGGCGGTGAGACCCAGTACTTC	CSARVPGGGGETQYF
TRBD1	TRBJ2-5	NA	TRBV5-1	TGCGCCAGCAGCCCGGGACAGGCTATCCAAGAGACCCAGTACTTC	CASSPGQAIQETQYF
NA	TRBJ2-7	NA	TRBV24-1	TGTGCCACCAGTGATTCTCCCTCGGGGGAGCAGTACTTC	CATSDSPSGEQYF
NA	TRBJ2-3	NA	TRBV5-1	TGCGCCAGCAGTTGTGGTGACACAGATACGCAGTATTTT	CASSCGDTDTQYF
TRBD2	TRBJ2-5	NA	TRBV7-2	TGTGCCAGCAGCTTAGGGGCGGGGGGGGCAAACCAAGAGACCCAGTACTTC	CASSLGAGGANQETQYF
TRBD1	TRBJ2-5	NA	TRBV7-6	TGTACCAGCAGCTTAACGAGACCTGGGACAGGGGGGGAGACCCAGTACTTC	CTSSLTRPGTGGETQYF